This record looks at one T cell receptor (beta chain) sequence and its context. V dropped 4 bases and J dropped 4; count of bases not matched to a gene: 2. From germline, CDR1 is SEHNR and CDR2 FQNEAQ (reference sequence). The CDR3 totals 14 residues. The source of the sample is a study of control samples from healthy donors and cancer patients. This table comes from immunoSEQ multiplex PCR, and its TCRdb copy is limited to in-frame clones, with some not included. The profile shows about 130,000 clones, about 91% of them singletons. Sequences were obtained from blood. The chain carries TRBV7-9 and TRBJ1-2, with TRBD1 matching over 11 bases. The clonotype was recovered from a man between 18 and 29 years old in good health. CDR3 region: CASSSGTGGYGYTF. CDR3 nucleotides: TGTGCCAGCAGCTCCGGGACAGGGGGCTATGGCTACACCTTC.